This TCR beta chain was found in a study of T cell repertoires in cytomegalovirus infection. General study points: Summed public TCR beta family frequency identified CMV carriers bearing the relevant HLA. HLA-C-restricted CMV clonotypes gave the most frequent clonotype in two of eight donors.

On this clonotype: The antigen is unknown. Sequence at one end of the junction differs from germline and may be a read error.

The CDR3 consists of 16 residues. Germline V lookup: CDR1 SGHRS, CDR2 YFSETQ. MiXCR was run by TCRdb on the reads, yielding one entry per CDR3 protein. Of 85,000 to 130,000 distinct CDR3 sequences in the sample, 23% were seen once. The sequence came from a human donor in good health (CMV status not recorded). Some clones in this sample may be carry-over from other donors' samples. The V and J genes are TRBV5-1 and TRBJ2-7; possible D gene TRBD1, 6 bases. Material for sequencing was CD8+ T cells from PBMCs. DNA of the CDR3: TGCGCCAGCAGCCCCGACTCAGGGGCCCTCTCCCACGAGCAGTACTTC. Protein: CASSPDSGALSHEQYF.